This T cell receptor beta chain was profiled in a study of blood T cell repertoires in COVID-19 (dated by TCRdb to 2020 to 2021). About the investigation overall: Samples from collaborators originated in the United States, Italy and Spain and spanned both the acute and convalescent phases of COVID-19. Samples came from the ongoing ImmuneRACE study (first 160 participants) plus 1,254 subjects from 6 global collaborators. The repertoires were released in a freely available public database intended as a resource for research on the immune response to SARS-CoV-2. Subjects who had been exposed to COVID-19, were actively infected with it, or had recovered from it provided the deeply sampled blood TCRbeta repertoires that made up the dataset. A de-identified subject ID, COVID-19 status, age in years and sex were almost always included in the sample metadata. Where HLA class I and class II types were available, the types were taken from metadata supplied by the sample provider, not from assay-based typing. The prospective study material was composed of cDNA or gDNA derived from T cells, B-cell-depleted T cells, or PBMCs.

The CDR3 runs 13 residues from the cysteine to the phenylalanine. Only the CDR3 DNA stays, 39 bases, in frame from base 1. V was cut back by 4 bases and J by 2 bases, leaving a gap of 6 bases between them. Reading the germline V gene gives CDR1 SGHDN and CDR2 FVKESK. In the prospective study, participants were roughly 18 to 100 years old, resided in approximately 22 geographic areas of the United States, and were enrolled through a virtual design. In the prospective study, cohorts were assigned on the basis of participant-reported clinical history obtained from a screening survey and a study questionnaire. Recovered participants in ImmuneRACE Cohort 3 were defined as having two consecutive negative NP/OP PCR tests, clearance from a healthcare professional, or resolution of symptoms. Each participant in the prospective study had whole blood, serum and a nasopharyngeal or oropharyngeal swab collected by mobile phlebotomists. Prospective study participants could optionally give additional blood draws and questionnaires over an approximately two-month period. Blood samples from the prospective study were shipped frozen or at room temperature prior to DNA extraction.

Results and caveats for the whole study, not just this receptor: The quantity of clinical and demographic metadata differed by source and by participant and was supplied without curation.

TCRbeta CDR3 regions were amplified from genomic DNA by means of the immunoSEQ Assay, a bias-controlled multiplex PCR. The authors' analysis ran thus. The number of nucleated cells in each sample was estimated by amplification of reference gene primers within the assay. To quantify the absolute abundance of each unique TCRbeta CDR3 rearrangement, sequence reads were collapsed and filtered. For each sample, productive Simpson clonality was calculated as the square root of Simpson's diversity index over productive rearrangements. TCRdb retrieved this table from immuneACCESS and kept in-frame rearrangements only. Not all clones are present; in checked studies, unresolved V genes account for under half, and no reason is known for the remainder. V and J calls and clone size follow that table, whereas D and trimming were derived from the DNA. The sample includes 150,000 to 200,000 clones, with roughly 80% observed a single time. The leading ten clones occupy over 9.5% of the sample.

Points on this clone: Its binding antigen is unknown. No quality values exist for individual bases; no much larger clone is one base distant.

The rearrangement combines TRBV14 with TRBJ2-1; 5 matching bases give a weak D call of TRBD1. Sequenced sample: PBMCs or T cells enriched from blood (not recorded which). This clonotype was obtained from a man between 45 and 60 years old who had recovered from COVID-19. The nucleotides read TGTGCCAGCAGCCCCAGGGCCTACAATGAGCAGTTCTTC. Its translation is CASSPRAYNEQFF. Outside the CDR3, residues come from the reference TRBV14 and TRBJ2-1 proteins, so the full variable domain is: EAGVTQFPSHSVIEKGQTVTLRCDPISGHDNLYWYRRVMGKEIKFLLHFVKESKQDESGMPNNRFLAERTGGTYSTLKVQPAELEDSGVYFCASSPRAYNEQFFGPGTRLTVL.